The rows below give T cell receptor beta chains drawn from one sample of a study of identical twins. Using its own MiXCR run on the 5' RACE reads, TCRdb lists one record per CDR3 protein. The sample contains 700,000 or so distinct CDR3 sequences, 8.5% to 9.5% of which appear only once. These data were likewise used in another study, on yellow fever vaccine responses in identical twins.

The specimen sequenced was PBMCs. The source of these receptors is a woman aged 18-29 years in good health. Each CDR3 is given with its conserved first and last residue. Fields, in order: D gene, J gene, V gene, clone size, CDR3 DNA, CDR3 protein. The D gene is left open where the match is weak. For some rows the clone size is stated as once, few or many, or as a class when expanded; others skip it.

TRBD2,TRBJ2-2,TRBV5-1,many,TGCGCCAGCAGCGTGGGACTAGCCACCGGGGAGCTGTTTTTT,CASSVGLATGELFF
TRBD1,TRBJ2-2,TRBV10-3,.,TGTGCCATCAGATCGGGACAGGGCCTAAACACCGGGGAGCTGTTTTTT,CAIRSGQGLNTGELFF
TRBD2,TRBJ2-1,TRBV9,few,TGTGCCAGCAGCGACCGACTAGCGGGAGAAGTTCGCTATGAGCAGTTCTTC,CASSDRLAGEVRYEQFF
TRBD2,TRBJ2-3,TRBV29-1,.,TGCAGCGCGGGACTAGCGGGGCAGTATTTT,CSAGLAGQYF
TRBD1,TRBJ1-5,TRBV5-5,many,TGTGCCAGCAGCTTGGCCGGGACAGGGGGCCCTAGCAATCAGCCCCAGCATTTT,CASSLAGTGGPSNQPQHF
.,TRBJ1-2,TRBV6-1,.,TGTGCCAGCACGAGGCAGGGTGTCGATGGCTACACCTTC,CASTRQGVDGYTF
.,TRBJ1-5,TRBV19,many,TGTGCCAGTAGCTACCAGGGACCCCAGCATTTT,CASSYQGPQHF
.,TRBJ2-6,TRBV5-5,.,TGTGCCAGCAGCTTGTGGGGCTTTGGGGCCAACGTCCTGACTTTC,CASSLWGFGANVLTF
TRBD1,TRBJ2-3,TRBV5-6,few,TGTGCCAGCAGGGACAGGGGGTACACAGATACGCAGTATTTT,CASRDRGYTDTQYF
.,TRBJ2-5,TRBV29-1,few,TGCAGCGTTGAACGGTACCAAGAGACCCAGTACTTC,CSVERYQETQYF
.,TRBJ2-7,TRBV20-1,few,TGCAGTGCCCTTACCCGGCTCACACGGGGCGAGCAGTACTTC,CSALTRLTRGEQYF
TRBD2,TRBJ2-1,TRBV7-7,once,TGTGCTAGCAGCTTAGCCCGGGGGGGCATAGATGAGCAGTTCTTC,CASSLARGGIDEQFF
TRBD1,TRBJ1-4,TRBV5-6,many,TGTGCCAGCAGCTTGGGTGCTCAGGGGGAACTTAATGAAAAACTGTTTTTT,CASSLGAQGELNEKLFF
.,TRBJ1-1,TRBV12-3/TRBV12-4,few,TGTGCCAGCACCCTTCGCGGGGACACTGAAGCTTTCTTT,CASTLRGDTEAFF